Listed below are T cell receptor beta chains from one sample, sequenced in a study of shared clonotypes between healthy human individuals. Only in-frame clones appear in the TCRdb table, and some are missing; sequencing was by immunoSEQ multiplex PCR. The sample lists roughly 2 million clones, around 95% seen once, with approximately 0.13% in the top ten. Sequencing was carried out using naive CD4+ T cells sorted from blood. The receptors were gathered from a young man in good health. CDR3s include the opening cysteine and the closing phenylalanine or tryptophan. Each record gives: J gene, D gene, V gene, clone size, CDR3 protein, CDR3 DNA. D genes are given only for firm matches. Not all rows give a size; the values are once, few, many and, for expanded clones, a class.

J: TRBJ2-7
D: TRBD2
V: TRBV7-2
size: once
CDR3: CASSFTGGKGEQYF
DNA: TGTGCCAGCAGCTTCACGGGAGGGAAGGGCGAGCAGTACTTC

J: TRBJ2-3
D: .
V: TRBV20-1
size: few
CDR3: CSARTDTQYF
DNA: TGCAGTGCCCGCACAGATACGCAGTATTTT

J: TRBJ2-2
D: .
V: TRBV28
size: .
CDR3: CATQLTGELFF
DNA: TGTGCCACACAGCTAACCGGGGAGCTGTTTTTT

J: TRBJ1-3
D: .
V: TRBV7-9
size: .
CDR3: CASSLNSGNTIYF
DNA: TGTGCCAGCAGCCTCAACTCTGGAAACACCATATATTTT

J: TRBJ1-1
D: TRBD1
V: TRBV6-5
size: .
CDR3: CASSYSIQGGNTEAFF
DNA: TGTGCCAGCAGTTACTCTATACAGGGGGGGAACACTGAAGCTTTCTTT

J: TRBJ2-1
D: TRBD1
V: TRBV5-4
size: .
CDR3: CASSQRQGFWNEQFF
DNA: TGTGCCAGCAGCCAGAGACAGGGTTTTTGGAATGAGCAGTTCTTC

J: TRBJ1-4
D: .
V: TRBV30
size: .
CDR3: CAWTSRGVRTNEKLFF
DNA: TGTGCCTGGACCTCAAGGGGGGTCCGGACGAATGAAAAACTGTTTTTT

J: TRBJ2-5
D: .
V: TRBV11-3
size: .
CDR3: CASSLVSTEGGGQETQYF
DNA: TGTGCCAGCAGCTTAGTATCCACAGAAGGAGGGGGCCAAGAGACCCAGTACTTC

J: TRBJ2-7
D: .
V: TRBV9
size: .
CDR3: CASSAEQRSYEQYF
DNA: TGTGCCAGCAGCGCTGAACAGCGCTCCTACGAGCAGTACTTC

J: TRBJ2-7
D: TRBD1
V: TRBV18
size: .
CDR3: CASSFKAGGEQYF
DNA: TGTGCCAGCTCCTTTAAAGCAGGGGGAGAGCAGTACTTC

J: TRBJ1-2
D: .
V: TRBV9
size: few
CDR3: CASSVEPGGPYGYTF
DNA: TGTGCCAGCAGCGTAGAGCCAGGCGGCCCGTATGGCTACACCTTC

J: TRBJ2-5
D: TRBD2
V: TRBV7-9
size: .
CDR3: CASSPGLAGPQETQYF
DNA: TGTGCCAGCAGCCCGGGACTAGCAGGGCCTCAAGAGACCCAGTACTTC

J: TRBJ1-6
D: TRBD1
V: TRBV7-6
size: .
CDR3: CASSPSGTVNSPLHF
DNA: TGTGCCAGCAGCCCTTCCGGGACAGTTAATTCACCCCTCCACTTT

J: TRBJ1-4
D: .
V: TRBV7-9
size: .
CDR3: CASSVGGGPEKLFF
DNA: TGTGCCAGCAGCGTGGGTGGGGGACCCGAAAAACTGTTTTTT

J: TRBJ2-3
D: .
V: TRBV10-3
size: .
CDR3: CASGAAATDTQYF
DNA: TGTGCCTCAGGGGCAGCGGCCACAGATACGCAGTATTTT

J: TRBJ2-7
D: TRBD1
V: TRBV7-9
size: .
CDR3: CASSLMAGGYEQYF
DNA: TGTGCCAGCAGCTTAATGGCAGGGGGCTACGAGCAGTACTTC

J: TRBJ1-2
D: TRBD1
V: TRBV18
size: .
CDR3: CASSSQTGGPYGYTF
DNA: TGTGCCAGCTCATCACAGACAGGGGGCCCCTATGGCTACACCTTC

J: TRBJ2-3
D: .
V: TRBV28
size: .
CDR3: CASSLTGTKTDTQYF
DNA: TGTGCCAGCAGCTTGACAGGGACTAAGACAGATACGCAGTATTTT

J: TRBJ2-1
D: TRBD1
V: TRBV7-2
size: .
CDR3: CASSLDRGSHNEQFF
DNA: TGTGCCAGCAGCTTGGACAGGGGGTCCCACAATGAGCAGTTCTTC

J: TRBJ1-1
D: .
V: TRBV19
size: .
CDR3: CASSMSRSEAFF
DNA: TGTGCCAGTAGTATGTCCAGATCTGAAGCTTTCTTT

J: TRBJ1-4
D: TRBD1
V: TRBV7-9
size: .
CDR3: CASSFEGARGEKLFF
DNA: TGTGCCAGCAGCTTCGAGGGGGCCCGGGGAGAAAAACTGTTTTTT

J: TRBJ2-3
D: TRBD2
V: TRBV7-9
size: .
CDR3: CASSVGLAEGTDTQYF
DNA: TGTGCCAGCAGCGTTGGACTAGCGGAGGGCACAGATACGCAGTATTTT

J: TRBJ2-5
D: TRBD1
V: TRBV5-4
size: .
CDR3: CASSFNRGRVGQETQYF
DNA: TGTGCCAGCAGCTTCAACAGGGGGCGGGTGGGACAAGAGACCCAGTACTTC

J: TRBJ1-1
D: .
V: TRBV20-1
size: .
CDR3: CSALYTEAFF
DNA: TGCAGTGCTCTCTACACTGAAGCTTTCTTT

J: TRBJ2-2
D: .
V: TRBV4-1
size: .
CDR3: CASSQDRLIGELFF
DNA: TGCGCCAGCAGCCAAGACCGCCTTATTGGGGAGCTGTTTTTT

J: TRBJ2-3
D: .
V: TRBV5-6
size: .
CDR3: CASSLGLASTDTQYF
DNA: TGTGCCAGCAGCCTGGGGTTGGCTAGCACAGATACGCAGTATTTT

J: TRBJ1-1
D: .
V: TRBV5-6
size: .
CDR3: CASSLGGPANTEAFF
DNA: TGTGCCAGCAGCTTGGGCGGACCGGCGAACACTGAAGCTTTCTTT

J: TRBJ2-1
D: .
V: TRBV5-8
size: .
CDR3: CASSWEGGNEQFF
DNA: TGTGCCAGCAGCTGGGAAGGGGGAAATGAGCAGTTCTTC

J: TRBJ2-2
D: .
V: TRBV7-9
size: .
CDR3: CASIPTTRGKVVRVFF
DNA: TGTGCCAGCATCCCGACGACAAGAGGCAAGGTGGTGCGAGTGTTTTTT

J: TRBJ2-3
D: TRBD2
V: TRBV10-2
size: .
CDR3: CASSEYPREGTDTQYF
DNA: TGCGCCAGCAGTGAGTACCCACGGGAGGGCACAGATACGCAGTATTTT

J: TRBJ1-1
D: TRBD1
V: TRBV5-1
size: .
CDR3: CASSGWTGGTEAFF
DNA: TGCGCCAGCAGCGGCTGGACAGGGGGCACTGAAGCTTTCTTT

J: TRBJ2-7
D: .
V: TRBV6-1
size: .
CDR3: CASTLGGSYEQYF
DNA: TGTGCCAGCACCCTGGGCGGCAGCTACGAGCAGTACTTC

J: TRBJ1-1
D: .
V: TRBV9
size: .
CDR3: CASSVESVTEAFF
DNA: TGTGCCAGCAGCGTAGAATCCGTCACTGAAGCTTTCTTT

J: TRBJ2-7
D: TRBD2
V: TRBV5-4
size: .
CDR3: CASSFTSGATYEQYF
DNA: TGTGCCAGCAGCTTTACTAGCGGGGCAACCTACGAGCAGTACTTC

J: TRBJ2-3
D: .
V: TRBV19
size: .
CDR3: CASSITIDTQYF
DNA: TGTGCCAGTAGTATTACGATAGATACGCAGTATTTT

J: TRBJ1-2
D: .
V: TRBV10-3
size: .
CDR3: CAISTALSEYGYTF
DNA: TGTGCCATCAGTACAGCCTTGTCAGAGTATGGCTACACCTTC

J: TRBJ2-7
D: .
V: TRBV6-5
size: .
CDR3: CASSSRQGGSYEQYF
DNA: TGTGCCAGCAGTTCCCGACAGGGAGGCTCCTACGAGCAGTACTTC

J: TRBJ2-7
D: .
V: TRBV6-5
size: once
CDR3: CASSRAGSSYEQYF
DNA: TGTGCCAGCAGTCGGGCCGGGAGTTCCTACGAGCAGTACTTC

J: TRBJ2-7
D: TRBD2
V: TRBV27
size: .
CDR3: CASRISGSPYEQYF
DNA: TGTGCCAGCCGTATTAGCGGGAGCCCCTACGAGCAGTACTTC

J: TRBJ2-1
D: .
V: TRBV11-2
size: .
CDR3: CASSFSGLYNEQFF
DNA: TGTGCCAGCAGCTTTTCAGGACTTTATAATGAGCAGTTCTTC

J: TRBJ1-5
D: TRBD1
V: TRBV4-1
size: .
CDR3: CASSQEGTAGQPQHF
DNA: TGCGCCAGCAGCCAAGAGGGGACAGCGGGACAGCCCCAGCATTTT

J: TRBJ1-1
D: .
V: TRBV7-9
size: .
CDR3: CASSLKWGPGTEAFF
DNA: TGTGCCAGCAGCTTGAAGTGGGGGCCGGGGACTGAAGCTTTCTTT